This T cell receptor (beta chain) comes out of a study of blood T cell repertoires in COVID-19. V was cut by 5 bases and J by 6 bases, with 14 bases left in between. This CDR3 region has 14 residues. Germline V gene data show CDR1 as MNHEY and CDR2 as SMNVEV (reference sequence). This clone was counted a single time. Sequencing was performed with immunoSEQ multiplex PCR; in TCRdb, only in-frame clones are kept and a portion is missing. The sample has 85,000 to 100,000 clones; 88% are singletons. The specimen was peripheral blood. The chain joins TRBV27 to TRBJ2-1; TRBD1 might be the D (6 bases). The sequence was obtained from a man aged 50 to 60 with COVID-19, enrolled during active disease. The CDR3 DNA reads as TGTGCCAGCAGTGACCGGGACACCCCCAATGAGCAGTTCTTC. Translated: CASSDRDTPNEQFF.